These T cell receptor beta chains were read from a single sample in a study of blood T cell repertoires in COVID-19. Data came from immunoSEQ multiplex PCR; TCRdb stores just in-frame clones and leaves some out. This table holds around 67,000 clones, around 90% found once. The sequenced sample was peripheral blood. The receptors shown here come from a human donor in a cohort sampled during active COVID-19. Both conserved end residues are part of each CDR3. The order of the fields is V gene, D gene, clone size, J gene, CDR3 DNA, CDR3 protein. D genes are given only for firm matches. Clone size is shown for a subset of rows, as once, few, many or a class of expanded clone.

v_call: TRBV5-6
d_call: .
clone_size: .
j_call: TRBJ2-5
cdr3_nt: TGTGCCAGCAGCACACGAGACTGGTCCCAAGAGACCCAGTACTTC
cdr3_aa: CASSTRDWSQETQYF

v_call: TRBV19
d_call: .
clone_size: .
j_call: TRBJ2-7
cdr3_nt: TGTGCCAGTTCAATGAGCGCAGATAGCTCCTACGAGCAGTACTTC
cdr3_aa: CASSMSADSSYEQYF

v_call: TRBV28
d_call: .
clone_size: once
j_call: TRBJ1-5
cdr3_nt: TGTGCCAGCATCCAATTCCGCTATAGCAATCAGCCCCAGCATTTT
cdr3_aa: CASIQFRYSNQPQHF

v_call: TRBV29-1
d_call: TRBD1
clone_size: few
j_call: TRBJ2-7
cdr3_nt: TGCAGCGTTGGACAGGGTGGCGAGCAGTACTTC
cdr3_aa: CSVGQGGEQYF

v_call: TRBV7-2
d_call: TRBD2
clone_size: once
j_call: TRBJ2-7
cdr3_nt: TGTGCCAGCAGCATCGGGACTAGCCGACTCGAGCAGTACTTC
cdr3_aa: CASSIGTSRLEQYF

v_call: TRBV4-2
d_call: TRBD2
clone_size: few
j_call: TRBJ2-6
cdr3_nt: TGTGCCAGCAGCGAGGGGACTACCTCTGGGGCCAACGTCCTGACTTTC
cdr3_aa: CASSEGTTSGANVLTF

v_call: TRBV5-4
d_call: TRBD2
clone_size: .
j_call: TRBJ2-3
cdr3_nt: TGTGCCACTACGGAGGTAGCGGGGGCCGGGGCAGATACGCAGTATTTT
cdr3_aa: CATTEVAGAGADTQYF

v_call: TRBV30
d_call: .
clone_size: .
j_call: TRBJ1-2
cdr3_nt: TGTGCCTGCGGATCGACTGTGGCCTATGGCTACACCTTC
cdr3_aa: CACGSTVAYGYTF

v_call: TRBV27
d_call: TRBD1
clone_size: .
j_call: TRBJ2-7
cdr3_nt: TGTGCCAGCCGGGAACAGGGGCTCTCCTACGAGCAGTACTTC
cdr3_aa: CASREQGLSYEQYF

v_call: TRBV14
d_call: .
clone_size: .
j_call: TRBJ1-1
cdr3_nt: TGTGCCAGCAGCTATACAGTCAGCACTGAAGCTTTCTTT
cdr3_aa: CASSYTVSTEAFF

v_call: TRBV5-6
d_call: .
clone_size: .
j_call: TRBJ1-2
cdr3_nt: TGTGCCAGCAGCTTGAAGCATGTCTATGGCTACACCTTC
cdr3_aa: CASSLKHVYGYTF

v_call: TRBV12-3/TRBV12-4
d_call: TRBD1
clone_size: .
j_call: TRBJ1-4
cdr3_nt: TGTGCCAGCAGGCTGCCTACAGGGGTAGAACTGTTTTTT
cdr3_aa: CASRLPTGVELFF

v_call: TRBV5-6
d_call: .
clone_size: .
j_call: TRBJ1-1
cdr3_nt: TGTGCCAGCAGTTCCCGGAGGCGAGGCATGAACACTGAAGCTTTCTTT
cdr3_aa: CASSSRRRGMNTEAFF

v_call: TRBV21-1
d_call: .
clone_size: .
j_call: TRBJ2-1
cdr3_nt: TGTGCCAGCAGCAAAGCTGGCGGGGGGGATTACAATGAGCAGTTCTTC
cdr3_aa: CASSKAGGGDYNEQFF

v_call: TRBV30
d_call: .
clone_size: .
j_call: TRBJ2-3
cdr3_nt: TGTGCCTGGAGGGGCGGGGTGTCCACAGATACGCAGTATTTT
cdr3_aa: CAWRGGVSTDTQYF

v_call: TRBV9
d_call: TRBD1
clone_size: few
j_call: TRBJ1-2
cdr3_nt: TGTGCCAGCAGCGGGGGACAGGAACATTATGGCTACACCTTC
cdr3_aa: CASSGGQEHYGYTF

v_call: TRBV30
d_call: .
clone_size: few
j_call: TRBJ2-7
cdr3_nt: TGTGCCTGGAGTCGGAGACTCAGCTCCTACGAGCAGTACTTC
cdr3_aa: CAWSRRLSSYEQYF

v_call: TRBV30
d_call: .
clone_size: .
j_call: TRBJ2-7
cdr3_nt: TGTGCCTGGAGTTTAATAGCCTACGAGCAGTACTTC
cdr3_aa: CAWSLIAYEQYF

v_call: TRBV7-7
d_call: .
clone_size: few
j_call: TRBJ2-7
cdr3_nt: TGTGCCAGCAGCCCTGGCCGACAGGACCGCTACGAGCAGTACTTC
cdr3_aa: CASSPGRQDRYEQYF

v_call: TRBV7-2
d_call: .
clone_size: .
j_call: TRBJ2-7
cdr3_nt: TGTGCCAGCAGCTTAGGAGGGACCTACGAGCAGTACTTC
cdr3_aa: CASSLGGTYEQYF

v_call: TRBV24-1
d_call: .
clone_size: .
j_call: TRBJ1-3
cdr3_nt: TGTGCCACCAGTGATTCGAGCGGAGGAAACACCATATATTTT
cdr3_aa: CATSDSSGGNTIYF

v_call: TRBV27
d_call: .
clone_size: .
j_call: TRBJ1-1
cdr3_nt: TGTGCCAGCAGTTTAGGCCCGAACACTGAAGCTTTCTTT
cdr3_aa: CASSLGPNTEAFF

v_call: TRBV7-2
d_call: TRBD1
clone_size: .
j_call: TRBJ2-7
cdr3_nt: TGTGCCAGCAGCGTAGACCTGGGACAGACCTACGAGCAGTACTTC
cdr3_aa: CASSVDLGQTYEQYF

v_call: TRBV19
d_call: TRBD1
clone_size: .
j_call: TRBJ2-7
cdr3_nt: TGTGCCAGTAGTATGATAACGGGACAGGGTATGTTCGAGCAGTACTTC
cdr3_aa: CASSMITGQGMFEQYF

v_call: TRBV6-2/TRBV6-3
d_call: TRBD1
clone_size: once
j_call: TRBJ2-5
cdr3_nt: TGTGCCAGCAGTTACCCGGAACAGGGGAGAGAGACCCAGTACTTC
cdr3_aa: CASSYPEQGRETQYF

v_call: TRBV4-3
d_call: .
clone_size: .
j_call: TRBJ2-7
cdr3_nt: TGCGCCAGCAGCCTAGGAGGTGGGGGGTTAACCTACGAGCAGTACTTC
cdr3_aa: CASSLGGGGLTYEQYF

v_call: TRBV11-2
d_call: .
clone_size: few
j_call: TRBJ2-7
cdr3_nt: TGTGCCAGCAGCTTAGAAAAGGGCGGGCAAAGTCTCCCCTACGAGCAGTACTTC
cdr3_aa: CASSLEKGGQSLPYEQYF

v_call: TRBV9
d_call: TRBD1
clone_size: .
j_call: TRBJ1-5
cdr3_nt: TGTGCCAGCAGCAACCGGGACAGGGGACTAACCAATCAGCCCCAGCATTTT
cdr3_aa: CASSNRDRGLTNQPQHF

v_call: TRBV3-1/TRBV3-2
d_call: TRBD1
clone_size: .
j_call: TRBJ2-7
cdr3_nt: TGTGCCAGCAGCCAAGGGTTTTTCGGACAGGGGGGGGACGAGCAGTACTTC
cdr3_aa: CASSQGFFGQGGDEQYF

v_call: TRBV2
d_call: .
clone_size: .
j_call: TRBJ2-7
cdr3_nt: TGTGCCAGCAGTGAACTTGGGGCGGCCGAGCAGTACTTC
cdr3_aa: CASSELGAAEQYF

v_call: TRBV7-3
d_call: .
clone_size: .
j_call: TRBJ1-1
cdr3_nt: TGTGCCAGCAGCTTAGGAGGTAGGGCGAACACTGAAGCTTTCTTT
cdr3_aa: CASSLGGRANTEAFF

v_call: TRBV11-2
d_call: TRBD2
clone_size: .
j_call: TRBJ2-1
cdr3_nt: TGTGCCAGCAGCTCGCGCCTCACCGGGACTAGCGGATACAATGAGCAGTTCTTC
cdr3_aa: CASSSRLTGTSGYNEQFF

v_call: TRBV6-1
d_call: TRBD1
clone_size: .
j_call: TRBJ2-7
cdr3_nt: TGTGCCAGCAGTGCGGGGACAGGGCATTTTAGCTCCTACGAGCAGTACTTC
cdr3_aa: CASSAGTGHFSSYEQYF

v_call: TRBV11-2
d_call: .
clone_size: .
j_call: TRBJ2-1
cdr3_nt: TGTGCCAGCAGCTTAGGGCGGCAGGGGTGGGGTGAGCAGTTCTTC
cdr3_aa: CASSLGRQGWGEQFF

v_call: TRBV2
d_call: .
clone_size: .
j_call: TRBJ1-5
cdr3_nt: TGTGCCAGCAGTGCCCTGTGGGTGACAGATAGCAATCAGCCCCAGCATTTT
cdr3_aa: CASSALWVTDSNQPQHF

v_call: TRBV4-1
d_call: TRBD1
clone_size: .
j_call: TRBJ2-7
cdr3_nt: TGCGCCAGCAGCCAAGAAGACTTGGACAGGGGCTACGAGCAGTACTTC
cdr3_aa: CASSQEDLDRGYEQYF

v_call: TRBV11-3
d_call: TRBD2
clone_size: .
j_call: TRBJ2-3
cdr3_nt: TGTGCCAGCAGCTTAGACGGTAAGCGGGGGGCCACAGATACGCAGTATTTT
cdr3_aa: CASSLDGKRGATDTQYF

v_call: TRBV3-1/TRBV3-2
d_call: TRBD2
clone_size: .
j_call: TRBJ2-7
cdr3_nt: TGTGCCAGCAGCCAAGCCCGGTTAGCGGGGGAGTACGAGCAGTACTTC
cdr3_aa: CASSQARLAGEYEQYF

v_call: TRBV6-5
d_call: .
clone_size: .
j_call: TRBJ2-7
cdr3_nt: TGTGCCAGCAGAAGCCAGACAGACTCCTACGAGCAGTACTTC
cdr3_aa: CASRSQTDSYEQYF

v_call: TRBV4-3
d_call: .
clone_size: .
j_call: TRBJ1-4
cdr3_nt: TGCGCCAGCAGCCAAGAAAGATATGCAGGGACTAATGAAAAACTGTTTTTT
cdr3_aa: CASSQERYAGTNEKLFF

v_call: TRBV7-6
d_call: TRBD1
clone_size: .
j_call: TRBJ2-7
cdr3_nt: TGTGCCAGCAGCTTAAAAGGGGGCAGATTACCCTACGAGCAGTACTTC
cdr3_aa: CASSLKGGRLPYEQYF

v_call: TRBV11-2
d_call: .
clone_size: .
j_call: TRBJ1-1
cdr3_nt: TGTGCCAGCAGCTTTACCTCACAGGGAGAGGGCACTGAAGCTTTCTTT
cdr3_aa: CASSFTSQGEGTEAFF